The rows below give T cell receptor beta chains drawn from one sample of a study of cytomegalovirus exposure and HLA in healthy donors. Assay: immunoSEQ multiplex PCR; the TCRdb copy retains only in-frame clones and omits some. Of about 120,000 clones listed, about four fifths are singletons. Sequenced: PBMCs. Receptors were obtained from a woman aged 60-75 years in good health and CMV-seropositive. Each CDR3 is given with its conserved first and last residue. The order of the fields is J gene, D gene, V gene, clone size, CDR3 protein, CDR3 DNA. D genes are given only for firm matches. Only part of the rows carry a size: once, few, many, or a class if the clone is expanded.

j_call: TRBJ1-4; d_call: -; v_call: TRBV27; clone_size: -; cdr3_aa: CASSPTPLGRGGEKLFF; cdr3_nt: TGTGCCAGCAGTCCAACCCCGCTGGGCAGGGGCGGGGAAAAACTGTTTTTT
j_call: TRBJ2-3; d_call: -; v_call: TRBV6-5; clone_size: -; cdr3_aa: CASSYSAERTDTQYF; cdr3_nt: TGTGCCAGCAGTTACTCGGCAGAACGCACAGATACGCAGTATTTT
j_call: TRBJ1-1; d_call: TRBD1; v_call: TRBV11-1; clone_size: -; cdr3_aa: CASSLDRDSLNTEAFF; cdr3_nt: TGTGCCAGCAGCTTAGATCGGGACAGCCTGAACACTGAAGCTTTCTTT
j_call: TRBJ2-7; d_call: TRBD2; v_call: TRBV11-2; clone_size: -; cdr3_aa: CASSHIAGGSSYEQYF; cdr3_nt: TGTGCCAGCAGTCATATAGCGGGAGGCAGCTCCTACGAGCAGTACTTC
j_call: TRBJ2-7; d_call: TRBD2; v_call: TRBV7-6; clone_size: -; cdr3_aa: CASSPREIAGGYEQYF; cdr3_nt: TGTGCCAGCAGCCCACGGGAGATAGCGGGAGGGTACGAGCAGTACTTC
j_call: TRBJ2-7; d_call: -; v_call: TRBV5-1; clone_size: -; cdr3_aa: CASSLSVVGGAGEQYF; cdr3_nt: TGCGCCAGCAGCTTGTCGGTTGTAGGAGGGGCAGGAGAGCAGTACTTC
j_call: TRBJ2-4; d_call: TRBD1; v_call: TRBV2; clone_size: -; cdr3_aa: CASSATGAGKNIQYF; cdr3_nt: TGTGCCAGCAGTGCGACAGGGGCAGGCAAAAACATTCAGTACTTC
j_call: TRBJ2-5; d_call: TRBD2; v_call: TRBV27; clone_size: -; cdr3_aa: CASSLGGLAQETQYF; cdr3_nt: TGTGCCAGCAGTTTAGGGGGACTAGCCCAAGAGACCCAGTACTTC
j_call: TRBJ2-1; d_call: TRBD2; v_call: TRBV27; clone_size: -; cdr3_aa: CASSSLPLAGYNEQFF; cdr3_nt: TGTGCCAGCAGTTCCCTTCCCCTAGCGGGGTACAATGAGCAGTTCTTC
j_call: TRBJ2-1; d_call: -; v_call: TRBV10-3; clone_size: -; cdr3_aa: CAITSDTYNEQFF; cdr3_nt: TGTGCCATCACTAGCGACACCTACAATGAGCAGTTCTTC
j_call: TRBJ2-7; d_call: TRBD1; v_call: TRBV5-5; clone_size: -; cdr3_aa: CASRLPGQGTYEQYF; cdr3_nt: TGTGCCAGCAGGCTCCCGGGACAGGGGACCTACGAGCAGTACTTC
j_call: TRBJ2-7; d_call: -; v_call: TRBV7-6; clone_size: -; cdr3_aa: CASSLTEHEQYF; cdr3_nt: TGTGCCAGCAGTCTAACAGAACACGAGCAGTACTTC
j_call: TRBJ2-7; d_call: -; v_call: TRBV5-4; clone_size: few; cdr3_aa: CAYLARGSYEQYF; cdr3_nt: TGTGCCTACCTAGCACGGGGCTCCTACGAGCAGTACTTC
j_call: TRBJ1-1; d_call: TRBD1; v_call: TRBV19; clone_size: -; cdr3_aa: CASSSIAGTENTEAFF; cdr3_nt: TGTGCCAGTAGTTCAATTGCCGGGACAGAGAACACTGAAGCTTTCTTT
j_call: TRBJ1-1; d_call: -; v_call: TRBV28; clone_size: -; cdr3_aa: CASSQTGRTGEAFF; cdr3_nt: TGTGCCAGCAGTCAAACAGGGCGAACCGGTGAAGCTTTCTTT
j_call: TRBJ2-7; d_call: -; v_call: TRBV18; clone_size: -; cdr3_aa: CASSLAIFYEQYF; cdr3_nt: TGTGCCAGCTCGCTAGCCATCTTCTACGAGCAGTACTTC
j_call: TRBJ1-5; d_call: TRBD1; v_call: TRBV19; clone_size: -; cdr3_aa: CASSIDADRADQPQHF; cdr3_nt: TGTGCCAGTAGTATAGATGCAGACAGGGCAGATCAGCCCCAGCATTTT
j_call: TRBJ2-2; d_call: TRBD2; v_call: TRBV19; clone_size: -; cdr3_aa: CASRTAGGSYTGELFF; cdr3_nt: TGTGCCAGTAGAACGGCGGGGGGCTCCTACACCGGGGAGCTGTTTTTT
j_call: TRBJ2-2; d_call: -; v_call: TRBV28; clone_size: -; cdr3_aa: CASTLPSHGELFF; cdr3_nt: TGTGCCAGCACCCTCCCAAGCCACGGGGAGCTGTTTTTT
j_call: TRBJ2-5; d_call: TRBD2; v_call: TRBV15; clone_size: -; cdr3_aa: CATSRQPGLAVQETQYF; cdr3_nt: TGTGCCACCAGCAGACAACCGGGACTAGCGGTCCAAGAGACCCAGTACTTC
j_call: TRBJ2-3; d_call: TRBD1; v_call: TRBV18; clone_size: -; cdr3_aa: CASSPVRETGGTDTQYF; cdr3_nt: TGTGCCAGCTCACCCGTCCGAGAGACAGGGGGCACAGATACGCAGTATTTT
j_call: TRBJ2-5; d_call: -; v_call: TRBV7-9; clone_size: -; cdr3_aa: CASSFVQGEETQYF; cdr3_nt: TGTGCCAGCAGCTTTGTACAGGGAGAGGAGACCCAGTACTTC
j_call: TRBJ2-3; d_call: TRBD2; v_call: TRBV5-1; clone_size: -; cdr3_aa: CASSPRGDDTQYF; cdr3_nt: TGCGCCAGCAGCCCCCGGGGGGATGATACGCAGTATTTT
j_call: TRBJ2-1; d_call: -; v_call: TRBV6-6; clone_size: -; cdr3_aa: CATYRLAGNYNEQFF; cdr3_nt: TGTGCCACCTATAGGCTGGCGGGAAACTACAATGAGCAGTTCTTC
j_call: TRBJ2-7; d_call: -; v_call: TRBV18; clone_size: -; cdr3_aa: CASSPRPGAYEQYF; cdr3_nt: TGTGCCAGCTCACCACGTCCAGGGGCCTACGAGCAGTACTTC
j_call: TRBJ2-1; d_call: TRBD2; v_call: TRBV6-1; clone_size: -; cdr3_aa: CATSPGGVYNEQFF; cdr3_nt: TGTGCCACCAGCCCGGGGGGGGTCTACAATGAGCAGTTCTTC